This TCR beta chain was documented in a study of blood T cell repertoires in COVID-19. As originally analysed: From reference gene primer amplification, estimates of nucleated cell counts were derived. Method: immunoSEQ multiplex PCR; TCRdb's copy keeps in-frame clones and lacks some. D and trimming were read from the DNA, whereas the V and J calls and clone size are those reported in that table. This table has about 140,000 clones, around nine tenths appearing once. The sequenced material came from peripheral blood. The origin of this receptor is a human donor in a cohort sampled during active COVID-19.

The CDR3 DNA sequence: TGTGCCAGCTCACCAATAGTCTCATCGCGGCAAGAGACCCAGTACTTC. It codes for CASSPIVSSRQETQYF. This sequence joins TRBV18 and TRBJ2-5; D is undetermined. The CDR3 is 16 amino acids. The V and J ends lost 2 bases and 2 bases respectively, with 15 bases between them. CDR1 and CDR2 from the germline V gene are KGHSH and LQKENI.